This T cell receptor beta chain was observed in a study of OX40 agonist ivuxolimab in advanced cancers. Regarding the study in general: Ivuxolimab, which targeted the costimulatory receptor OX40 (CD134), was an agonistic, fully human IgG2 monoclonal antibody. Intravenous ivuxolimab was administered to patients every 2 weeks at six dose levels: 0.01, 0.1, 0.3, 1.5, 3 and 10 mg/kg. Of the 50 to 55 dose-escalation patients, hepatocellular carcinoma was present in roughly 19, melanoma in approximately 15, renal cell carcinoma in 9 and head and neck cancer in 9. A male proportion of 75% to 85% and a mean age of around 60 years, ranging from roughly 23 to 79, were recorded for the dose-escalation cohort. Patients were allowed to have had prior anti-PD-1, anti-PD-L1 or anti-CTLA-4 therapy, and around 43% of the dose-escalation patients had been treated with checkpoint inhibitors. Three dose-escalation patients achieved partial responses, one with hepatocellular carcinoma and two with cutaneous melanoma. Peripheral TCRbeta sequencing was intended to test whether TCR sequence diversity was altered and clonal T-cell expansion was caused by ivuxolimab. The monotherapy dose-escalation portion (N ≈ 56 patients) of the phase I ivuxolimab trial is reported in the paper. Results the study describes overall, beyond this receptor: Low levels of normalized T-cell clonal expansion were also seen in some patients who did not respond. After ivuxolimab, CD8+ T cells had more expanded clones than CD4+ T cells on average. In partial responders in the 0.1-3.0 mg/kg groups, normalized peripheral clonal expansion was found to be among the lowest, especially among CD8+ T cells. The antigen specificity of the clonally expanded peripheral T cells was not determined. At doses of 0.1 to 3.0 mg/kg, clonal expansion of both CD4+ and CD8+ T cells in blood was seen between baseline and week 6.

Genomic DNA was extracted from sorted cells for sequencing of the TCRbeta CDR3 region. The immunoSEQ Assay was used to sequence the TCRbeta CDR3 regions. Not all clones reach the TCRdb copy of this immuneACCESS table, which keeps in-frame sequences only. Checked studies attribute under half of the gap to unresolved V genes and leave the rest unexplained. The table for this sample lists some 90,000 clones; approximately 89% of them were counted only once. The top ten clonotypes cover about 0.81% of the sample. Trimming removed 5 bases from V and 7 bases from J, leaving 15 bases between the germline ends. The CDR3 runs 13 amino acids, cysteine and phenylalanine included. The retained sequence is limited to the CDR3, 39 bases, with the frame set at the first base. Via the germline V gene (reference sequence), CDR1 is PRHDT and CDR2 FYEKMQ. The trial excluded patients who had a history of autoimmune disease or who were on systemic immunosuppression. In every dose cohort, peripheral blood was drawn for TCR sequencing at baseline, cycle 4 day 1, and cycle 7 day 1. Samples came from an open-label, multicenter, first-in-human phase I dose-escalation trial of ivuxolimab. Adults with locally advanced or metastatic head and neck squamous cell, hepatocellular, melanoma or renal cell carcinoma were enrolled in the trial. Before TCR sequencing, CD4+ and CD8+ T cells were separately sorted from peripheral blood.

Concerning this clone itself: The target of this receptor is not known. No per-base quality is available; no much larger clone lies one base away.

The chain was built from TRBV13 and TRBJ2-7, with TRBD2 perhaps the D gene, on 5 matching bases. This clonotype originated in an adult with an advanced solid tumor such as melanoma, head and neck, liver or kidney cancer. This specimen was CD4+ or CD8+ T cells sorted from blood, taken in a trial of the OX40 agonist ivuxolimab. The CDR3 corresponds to CASSRLRDMEQYF. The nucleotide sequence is TGTGCCAGCAGCCGCTTGAGGGATATGGAGCAGTACTTC.